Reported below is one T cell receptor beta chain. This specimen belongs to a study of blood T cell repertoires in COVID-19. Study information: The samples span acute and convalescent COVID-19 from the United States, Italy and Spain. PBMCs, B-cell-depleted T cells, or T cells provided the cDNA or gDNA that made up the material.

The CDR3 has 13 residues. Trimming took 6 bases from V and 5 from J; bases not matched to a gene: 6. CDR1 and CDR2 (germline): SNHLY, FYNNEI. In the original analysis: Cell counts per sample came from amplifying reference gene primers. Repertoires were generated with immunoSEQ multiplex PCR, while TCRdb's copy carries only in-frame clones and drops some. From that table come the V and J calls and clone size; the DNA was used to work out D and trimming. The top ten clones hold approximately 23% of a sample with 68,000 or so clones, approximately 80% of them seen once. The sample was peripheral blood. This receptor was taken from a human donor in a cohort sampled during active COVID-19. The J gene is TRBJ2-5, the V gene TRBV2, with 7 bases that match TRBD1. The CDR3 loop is CASSSQGKETQYF. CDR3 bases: TGTGCCAGCAGCTCACAGGGGAAGGAGACCCAGTACTTC.